What follows are 28 T cell receptor beta chains derived from one specimen sequenced in a study of shared clonotypes between healthy human individuals. Clones were sequenced by immunoSEQ multiplex PCR, and TCRdb holds only the in-frame ones, with some missing. The sample includes approximately 2.3 million clones, over 85% of them seen just once. The source material was naive CD4+ T cells from PBMCs. Subset described: CD45RA+ positively selected. The receptor source for this set is a man aged 18-30 years in good health. Some clones in this sample may be carry-over from other donors' samples.

In DNA form, the CDR3 reads TGTGCCAGCAGCTTAGCGGAGTTCGGGCCATGGGATACGCAGTATTTT. Protein sequence: CASSLAEFGPWDTQYF. This rearrangement joins TRBV7-2 to TRBJ2-3, with no clear D. The germline V gene encodes CDR1 SGHTA and CDR2 FQGNSA. The CDR3 runs to 16 residues. V lost 0 bases and J 6 bases, leaving 16 bases between the germline ends.

The rearrangement joins TRBV21-1 to TRBJ2-2; the table's D call TRBD2 went unverified against the DNA. TRBV21-1 is listed as a pseudogene. This CDR3 region has 20 residues. CDR3 nucleotide sequence: TGTGCCAGCAGCAAAGGGGACTCTAGCGGCGATAACGCGAACACCGGGGAGCTGTTTTTT. Protein product: CASSKGDSSGDNANTGELFF.

This chain joins TRBV5-1 and TRBJ2-3; D gene unclear. CDR1 is SGHRS and CDR2 is YFSETQ in the germline V gene. V lost 3 bases, J lost 1 base, and 12 bases lay in between. The CDR3 is 15 residues long. CDR3 in amino acids: CASSSSSRGTDTQYF. CDR3 nucleotides: TGCGCCAGCAGCTCCTCAAGTAGGGGCACAGATACGCAGTATTTT.

The chain carries TRBV18 and TRBJ1-2, with D perhaps TRBD1 (5 bases). Trimming shortened V by 2 bases and J by 0 bases, and 10 bases separated the two germline ends. The CDR3 has 15 amino acids. Germline V lookup: CDR1 KGHSH, CDR2 LQKENI. The CDR3 DNA reads TGTGCCAGCTCACCAGTGGGGGAGGCTAACTATGGCTACACCTTC. Translation gives CASSPVGEANYGYTF. The variable domain in full, with the rest retrieved from reference TRBV18 and TRBJ1-2, is NAGVMQNPRHLVRRRGQEARLRCSPMKGHSHVYWYRQLPEEGLKFMVYLQKENIIDESGMPKERFSAEFPKEGPSILRIQQVVRGDSAAYFCASSPVGEANYGYTFGSGTRLTVV.

The chain recombines TRBV4-3 with TRBJ2-5; TRBD2 agrees at 11 bases. Germline V gene lookup returns CDR1 LGHNA and CDR2 YSLEER. The CDR3 length is 16 residues. The J segment lost 5 bases and the V segment lost 0 bases, leaving 5 bases of the junction unmatched. This chain's CDR3 is CASSQDRLAGIETQYF. As DNA, the CDR3 is TGCGCCAGCAGCCAAGATAGACTAGCGGGAATCGAGACCCAGTACTTC.

J is TRBJ2-5 and V is TRBV6-1; D unclear. V was shortened by 8 bases and J by 1 base, with 5 bases between the two germline ends. Germline V gives CDR1 MNHNS, CDR2 SASEGT. This CDR3 spans 11 amino acids. CDR3 region: CASVGQETQYF. The CDR3 DNA follows: TGTGCCAGCGTGGGCCAAGAGACCCAGTACTTC.

This chain joins TRBV18 and TRBJ1-5, with 10 positions matching TRBD1. Trimming removed 3 bases from V and 6 bases from J; junction bases left unmatched: 5. Germline V gene sequence: CDR1 KGHSH, CDR2 LQKENI. This CDR3 comprises 15 residues. The DNA of the CDR3 is TGTGCCAGCTCACCTGGACAGGGGGGAGTTCAGCCCCAGCATTTT. This codes for CASSPGQGGVQPQHF.

The V call is TRBV5-5, the J call TRBJ2-7, with 8 bases identical to TRBD1. CDR3 length equals 16 residues. Germline assignment: CDR1 SGHKS and CDR2 YYEKEE (reference sequence). The junction had 11 bases not matched to a gene; V was cut back by 3 bases and J by 3 bases. CDR3 bases: TGTGCCAGCAGCTATCCCGGACAGGGAAGTAGCTACGAGCAGTACTTC. As protein: CASSYPGQGSSYEQYF.

The V call is TRBV11-2, the J call TRBJ2-7; no firm D call. This CDR3 contains 12 residues. V shed 2 bases and J shed 4 bases, with 6 bases lying between them. Germline loops: CDR1 SGHAT, CDR2 FQNNGV. CDR3 in amino acids: CASSLISYEQYF. The CDR3 DNA reads as TGTGCCAGCAGCTTAATTTCTTACGAGCAGTACTTC.

The V and J genes are TRBV11-2 and TRBJ2-5, with D unclear. Trimming cost V 5 bases and J 0 bases, with 13 bases left between them. CDR3 size: 15 residues. Germline CDR1 and CDR2: SGHAT and FQNNGV. In nucleotides, the CDR3 is TGTGCCAGCAGCACACACTTGTCGTACCAAGAGACCCAGTACTTC. As protein: CASSTHLSYQETQYF.

The chain carries TRBV4-1 and TRBJ1-2; 8 bases agree with TRBD1. CDR1 and CDR2 from the germline V gene are MGHRA and YSYEKL. The CDR3 runs to 15 residues. J was trimmed by 5 bases and V by 1 base; bases with no gene match: 6. CDR3: CASSQVLGQVYGYTF. The DNA of the CDR3 is TGCGCCAGCAGCCAAGTCTTGGGACAGGTGTATGGCTACACCTTC.

V is TRBV7-9 and J is TRBJ1-2; unclear D gene. The CDR3 has 15 amino acids. Trimming pared 3 bases from V and 4 bases from J, leaving 15 bases between. Germline lookup yields CDR1 SEHNR and CDR2 FQNEAQ (reference sequence). The CDR3 here is CASSFGQVQSYGYTF. The CDR3 DNA reads TGTGCCAGCAGCTTTGGTCAGGTACAGTCCTATGGCTACACCTTC.

The V call is TRBV6-1, the J call TRBJ1-2; D gene uncertain. Looked up from germline, CDR1 is MNHNS and CDR2 is SASEGT. The CDR3 has 13 amino acids. Trimming pared 6 bases from V and 8 bases from J, leaving 16 bases between. The CDR3 DNA sequence: TGTGCCAGCAGCCCCGACACCCCACCGGGCTACACCTTC. It yields the protein CASSPDTPPGYTF.

This clone was observed a single time. The genes are TRBV29-1 and TRBJ2-5; possible D gene TRBD2, 5 bases. The CDR3 contains 12 residues. Trimming took off 7 bases at V and 3 bases at J, with 12 bases between the two ends. CDR1 is SQVTM and CDR2 is ANQGSEA in the germline V gene. This chain's CDR3 is CSALRAEETQYF. CDR3 bases: TGCAGCGCCCTCCGAGCGGAAGAGACCCAGTACTTC.

As regards this clone: The same CDR3 can be traced to other DNA sequences in this sample. This chain connects TRBV6-5 to TRBJ1-2; D is uncertain. Trimming removed 0 bases at V and 5 bases at J, with 7 bases between. This CDR3 has 13 residues. Germline values: CDR1 MNHEY, CDR2 SVGAGI. CDR3 coding DNA: TGTGCCAGCAGTTACTCGGCCGGTTATGGCTACACCTTC. Protein sequence: CASSYSAGYGYTF.

This chain joins TRBV6-5 and TRBJ1-1; D remains ambiguous. V lost 2 bases, J lost 6 bases, and 10 bases lay in between. Germline CDR1 and CDR2: MNHEY and SVGAGI. The CDR3 is 13 amino acids. CDR3 DNA sequence: TGTGCCAGCAGTTACAAGTTTGTCTCTGAAGCTTTCTTT. Protein: CASSYKFVSEAFF.

The CDR3 loop reads CAISESSVNNYEQYF. CDR3 sequence (DNA): TGTGCCATCAGTGAGTCTAGCGTAAATAACTACGAGCAGTACTTC. This chain uses TRBV10-3 with TRBJ2-7; D is possibly TRBD2 (5 bases). The ends were cut back, 0 bases at V and 3 bases at J, with 12 bases in the middle. The CDR3 extends over 15 amino acids. Germline CDR1 and CDR2: ENHRY and SYGVKD.

With regard to this clone: Other DNA sequences in this sample translate to the same CDR3. The chain employs TRBV5-1 and TRBJ2-3; D gene unclear. Germline V lookup: CDR1 SGHRS, CDR2 YFSETQ. The CDR3 runs to 13 residues. The V end lost 3 bases, the J end lost 0 bases, and 5 bases lay between the germline ends. CDR3 DNA sequence: TGCGCCAGCAGCTCAGTTAGCACAGATACGCAGTATTTT. This encodes CASSSVSTDTQYF.

The rearrangement joins TRBV11-2 to TRBJ2-7; 8 positions match TRBD1. The CDR3 runs 17 residues. Germline CDR1 and CDR2: SGHAT and FQNNGV. The trim removed 0 bases at V and 2 bases at J, leaving 9 bases unmatched. The CDR3 DNA reads TGTGCCAGCAGCTTAGATCAGAGGACAGGGCTCCCCTACGAGCAGTACTTC. Its protein is CASSLDQRTGLPYEQYF.

Here the CDR3 DNA reads TGTGCCAGCAGCTTAGTCAGGGAACAAGATGAGCAGTTCTTC. The encoded protein is CASSLVREQDEQFF. The chain carries TRBV7-2 and TRBJ2-1; D is possibly TRBD1 (5 bases). This CDR3 contains 14 residues. CDR1 and CDR2 from the germline V gene are SGHTA and FQGNSA. Between the trimmed V and J ends, which lost 1 base and 8 bases, there was a span of 12 bases.

This chain links TRBV4-2 with TRBJ2-7; 13 nucleotides agree with TRBD2. The CDR3 runs 19 residues. The ends lost 0 bases at V and 7 bases at J; junction bases unmatched: 15. Germline V gene lookup returns CDR1 LGHNA and CDR2 YNFKEQ. The CDR3 DNA reads as TGTGCCAGCAGCCAAGATCTCCCCTTAACTAGCGGGAGGGCCGGTGAGCAGTACTTC. This sequence encodes CASSQDLPLTSGRAGEQYF.

The rearrangement joins TRBV30 to TRBJ2-3; no firm D call. V shed 8 bases and J shed 0 bases, with 9 bases lying between them. In germline, CDR1 is GTSNPN, CDR2 SVGIG (reference sequence). The CDR3 contains 12 residues. CDR3 sequence reads: CAGTASTDTQYF. The CDR3 DNA sequence: TGTGCCGGAACAGCTAGCACAGATACGCAGTATTTT.

The chain carries TRBV25-1 and TRBJ2-1; 8 bases line up with TRBD2. This CDR3 has 14 residues. Germline values: CDR1 MGHDK, CDR2 SYGVNS. V lost 6 bases, J lost 10 bases, and 11 bases stayed unmatched. The CDR3 bases are TGTGCCAGCAGCCAGCTAGCGGGCTATGAGGAGCAGTTCTTC. Translating gives CASSQLAGYEEQFF.

CDR3 residues: CASSAQRETDTQYF. The CDR3 region has the DNA TGCGCCAGCAGCGCCCAGCGGGAGACAGATACGCAGTATTTT. This chain links TRBV5-1 with TRBJ2-3; 8 positions match TRBD2. The CDR3 has 14 amino acids. From germline, CDR1 is SGHRS and CDR2 YFSETQ. V shed 4 bases and J 3 bases; nucleotides not matched to a gene: 4.

This chain connects TRBV15 to TRBJ2-4; weak D call: TRBD1 (6 bases). Between the trimmed V and J ends, which lost 3 bases and 0 bases, there was a span of 18 bases. Germline V lookup: CDR1 LNHNV, CDR2 YYDKDF (reference sequence). This CDR3 contains 18 residues. CDR3 sequence reads: CATSRAGRGGLAKNIQYF. Here the CDR3 DNA reads TGTGCCACCAGCAGGGCCGGCAGGGGCGGCTTAGCCAAAAACATTCAGTACTTC.

On this clone itself: The sample holds other DNA sequences that translate to the same CDR3. The CDR3 DNA reads as TGCGCCAGCAGCCCGGACTTGTATGAGCAGTACTTC. Translation gives CASSPDLYEQYF. The rearrangement joins TRBV5-1 to TRBJ2-7, with a tentative D call TRBD2 (5 bases). This CDR3 has 12 amino acids. Germline values: CDR1 SGHRS, CDR2 YFSETQ. V shed 4 bases and J shed 7 bases, with 12 bases lying between them.

The chain is built from TRBV5-8 and TRBJ2-1, with TRBD2 identical over 16 bases. Looked up from germline, CDR1 is SGHTS and CDR2 is YDEGEE. V was clipped by 0 bases and J by 6 bases; unmatched bases: 9. CDR3 length: 19 amino acids. The CDR3 DNA reads TGTGCCAGCAGCTTGGTGACGGGACTAGCGGGAGGGCCCGGCAATGAGCAGTTCTTC. As protein: CASSLVTGLAGGPGNEQFF.

The rearrangement uses TRBV9 and TRBJ1-5; TRBD1 aligns across 7 bases. The V segment lost 4 bases and the J segment 0 bases; nucleotides outside the gene matches: 4. Per the germline V gene, CDR1 is SGDLS and CDR2 is YYNGEE. The CDR3 has 15 amino acids. This CDR3 reads CASSLTGDSNQPQHF. The CDR3 bases are TGTGCCAGCAGCTTAACAGGGGATAGCAATCAGCCCCAGCATTTT.